A single sample is the source of the 26 T cell receptor beta chains below, sequenced in a study of blood T cell repertoires in COVID-19. Libraries were prepared by immunoSEQ multiplex PCR; TCRdb keeps only in-frame clonotypes and omits some of them. The sample contains 150,000 or so clones, roughly 87% of which appear only once. Sequenced material: PBMCs or T cells enriched from blood (not recorded which). All receptors come from a human donor with acute COVID-19. The donor label of this sample is uncertain.

This sequence joins TRBV5-4 and TRBJ1-1, with 11 positions matching TRBD1. Germline loops: CDR1 SGHNT, CDR2 YYREEE (reference sequence). After removal of 3 bases from V and 4 bases from J, the junction contained 5 bases not matched to a gene. The CDR3 sequence is 15 residues long. CDR3 nucleotides: TGTGCCAGCAGCTCTGCGGGGACAGGGGGCACTGAAGCTTTCTTT. It is translated as CASSSAGTGGTEAFF.

J is TRBJ2-2 and V is TRBV5-1, with 12 bases that match TRBD1. The CDR3 is 17 residues long. V shed 2 bases and J 7 bases; nucleotides not matched to a gene: 9. Germline V CDR1 and CDR2: SGHRS, YFSETQ. The CDR3 loop reads CASSFFRDRGQSGELFF. DNA of the CDR3: TGCGCCAGCAGCTTTTTTCGGGACAGGGGGCAGAGCGGGGAGCTGTTTTTT.

The chain joins TRBV7-2 to TRBJ2-3; 11 bases agree with TRBD1. Germline V lookup: CDR1 SGHTA, CDR2 FQGNSA. Trimming cost V 7 bases and J 4 bases; bases outside gene matches: 7. CDR3 length equals 15 residues. This chain's CDR3 is CASTRDRGRADTQYF. CDR3 sequence (DNA): TGTGCCAGCACCCGGGACAGGGGGAGGGCAGATACGCAGTATTTT.

The rearrangement links TRBV12-3 or TRBV12-4 to TRBJ1-5; D is undetermined. The CDR3 is 13 amino acids. Deletions cut 5 bases from V and 4 bases from J, with 9 bases between. CDR3 DNA: TGTGCCAGCAGTCTACTCTTGAATCAGCCCCAGCATTTT. Residues: CASSLLLNQPQHF.

The chain recombines TRBV6-5 with TRBJ1-2, with D possibly TRBD1 on 5 matching bases. Trimming removed 2 bases at V and 1 base at J, with 11 bases between. Germline values: CDR1 MNHEY, CDR2 SVGAGI. The CDR3 covers 15 residues. The DNA for the CDR3 is TGTGCCAGCAGTTACCGGCGGGGGAATAACTATGGCTACACCTTC. Translated, it gives CASSYRRGNNYGYTF.

The rearrangement joins TRBV4-1 to TRBJ2-1; 7 nucleotides match TRBD2. This CDR3 comprises 16 residues. Germline V gene sequence: CDR1 MGHRA, CDR2 YSYEKL. Trimming took 1 base from V and 4 from J; bases not matched to a gene: 7. The CDR3 protein is CASSQVPSGLYNEQFF. The CDR3 region has the DNA TGCGCCAGCAGCCAAGTTCCTAGCGGTCTTTACAATGAGCAGTTCTTC.

DNA for the CDR3: TGTGCCAGTAGTCCCCGTCCGAATTCACCCCTCCACTTT. Amino acids: CASSPRPNSPLHF. This rearrangement joins TRBV19 to TRBJ1-6, with D hard to call. Trimming shortened V by 5 bases and J by 7 bases, and 9 bases separated the two germline ends. Germline V CDR1 and CDR2: LNHDA, SQIVND (reference sequence). The CDR3 length is 13 residues.

The gene calls are TRBV6-5 and TRBJ1-2; 9 bases fit TRBD1. Germline CDR1 reads MNHEY; CDR2 reads SVGAGI. J lost 3 bases, V lost 10 bases, and 3 bases had no gene match. The CDR3 is made up of 12 amino acids. DNA for the CDR3: TGTGCCATCCGGGACAGGGACTATGGCTACACCTTC. Protein product: CAIRDRDYGYTF.

The V gene is TRBV7-3, the J gene TRBJ2-3, with a possible D match to TRBD2 (5 bases). Germline V lookup: CDR1 SGHTA, CDR2 FQGTGA. V was clipped by 3 bases and J by 5 bases, with 18 bases between them. This CDR3 has 16 residues. CDR3 amino acids: CASSLGIWEHKDTQYF. The CDR3 coding sequence is TGTGCCAGCAGCTTGGGCATCTGGGAGCATAAAGATACGCAGTATTTT. Drawing the rest from reference TRBV7-3 and TRBJ2-3, the complete variable domain is GAGVSQTPSNKVTEKGKYVELRCDPISGHTALYWYRQSLGQGPEFLIYFQGTGAADDSGLPNDRFFAVRPEGSVSTLKIQRTERGDSAVYLCASSLGIWEHKDTQYFGPGTRLTVL.

CDR3 bases: TGTGCCAGCAGTTACAGCCGCAGTGGAGGGGTGCGGGTCTACGAGCAGTACTTC. This translates into CASSYSRSGGVRVYEQYF. This chain connects TRBV6-2 or TRBV6-3 to TRBJ2-7, with D possibly being TRBD2 (6 bases). The germline CDR1 and CDR2 sequences are MNHEY and SVGEGT. The CDR3 is made up of 18 amino acids. Trimming removed 2 bases at V and 3 bases at J, with 23 bases between.

The J gene is TRBJ1-2, the V gene TRBV9, with 8 bases matching TRBD1. The CDR3 extends over 14 amino acids. The V and J ends lost 7 bases and 8 bases, in that order; junction bases with no gene match: 13. Germline V gene sequence: CDR1 SGDLS, CDR2 YYNGEE. The DNA for the CDR3 is TGTGCCAGCGAGGCGCAGGGGGCCAGGCGGGGCTACACCTTC. Amino acid sequence: CASEAQGARRGYTF.

The chain employs TRBV9 and TRBJ2-7, with 11 bases aligning to TRBD2. Germline lookup yields CDR1 SGDLS and CDR2 YYNGEE. This CDR3 spans 15 amino acids. V was pared by 0 bases and J by 3 bases, with 2 bases of the junction left unmatched. The CDR3 DNA sequence: TGTGCCAGCAGCGTAGATGGGACTAGCGGCTACGAGCAGTACTTC. Encoded protein: CASSVDGTSGYEQYF.

This rearrangement joins TRBV6-4 to TRBJ1-2; D unresolved. The CDR3 sequence is 14 residues long. V dropped 3 bases and J dropped 4 bases, with 12 bases sitting between them. Germline values: CDR1 MRHNA, CDR2 SNTAGT. This chain's CDR3 is CASSEEGGGYGYTF. DNA of the CDR3: TGTGCCAGCAGTGAGGAGGGCGGAGGCTATGGCTACACCTTC.

This clone was recorded only once. The chain couples TRBV9 to TRBJ1-3, with a weak D call TRBD1 (5 bases). Germline V gives CDR1 SGDLS, CDR2 YYNGEE. The CDR3 length is 16 residues. Trimming removed 2 bases from V and 2 bases from J, with 14 bases in between. The CDR3 is CASSVLSTATGNTIYF. DNA of the CDR3: TGTGCCAGCAGCGTGTTGTCGACAGCTACTGGAAACACCATATATTTT. Complete variable domain (other parts from reference TRBV9 and TRBJ1-3): DSGVTQTPKHLITATGQRVTLRCSPRSGDLSVYWYQQSLDQGLQFLIQYYNGEERAKGNILERFSAQQFPDLHSELNLSSLELGDSALYFCASSVLSTATGNTIYFGEGSWLTVV.

The rearrangement links TRBV27 to TRBJ1-4; a possible D gene is TRBD1 (5 bases). The CDR3 contains 15 residues. The germline V gene has CDR1 MNHEY and CDR2 SMNVEV (reference sequence). Trimming removed 0 bases from V and 3 bases from J, with 8 bases in between. The CDR3 sequence is CASSLSLTANEKLFF. As DNA, the CDR3 is TGTGCCAGCAGTTTATCCTTGACAGCTAATGAAAAACTGTTTTTT. The full variable domain, its missing parts supplied by reference TRBV27 and TRBJ1-4, is EAQVTQNPRYLITVTGKKLTVTCSQNMNHEYMSWYRQDPGLGLRQIYYSMNVEVTDKGDVPEGYKVSRKEKRNFPLILESPSPNQTSLYFCASSLSLTANEKLFFGSGTQLSVL.

The chain carries TRBV6-5 and TRBJ1-2; 7 positions agree with TRBD1. Trimming at V came to 6 bases and at J to 5 bases, leaving 3 bases not matched to a gene. The germline V gene encodes CDR1 MNHEY and CDR2 SVGAGI. CDR3 length: 12 amino acids. The CDR3 region has the DNA TGTGCCAGCAGCCCGGGACAGTATGGCTACACCTTC. It specifies CASSPGQYGYTF.

This chain joins TRBV4-3 and TRBJ2-5, with 8 bases identical to TRBD2. Germline CDR1 and CDR2: LGHNA and YSLEER. CDR3 length: 19 residues. J gave up 0 bases and V 4 bases, and 16 bases lay outside the gene matches. The CDR3 DNA is TGCGCCAGCAGCCCAAGCGGGGGAGGTTTAAGGTCAAACCAAGAGACCCAGTACTTC. This translates into CASSPSGGGLRSNQETQYF.

The J gene is TRBJ2-7, the V gene TRBV6-2 or TRBV6-3; 9 nucleotides line up with TRBD2. From germline, CDR1 is MNHEY and CDR2 SVGEGT. This CDR3 is 16 amino acids long. J lost 0 bases, V lost 6 bases, and 9 bases had no gene match. The CDR3 sequence is CASSITSGPSSYEQYF. DNA for the CDR3: TGTGCCAGCAGCATCACTAGCGGGCCGAGCTCCTACGAGCAGTACTTC.

V is TRBV2 and J is TRBJ2-3; 7 nucleotides align to TRBD2. J gave up 1 base and V 4 bases, and 5 bases lay outside the gene matches. The CDR3 is 15 amino acids. Germline lookup yields CDR1 SNHLY and CDR2 FYNNEI. The CDR3 nucleotides are TGTGCCAGCAGTGTTAAGCGGGGAGGCACAGATACGCAGTATTTT. Its translation is CASSVKRGGTDTQYF.

V is TRBV3-1 (or the pseudogene TRBV3-2) and J is TRBJ1-4; D perhaps matches TRBD1 (5 bases). Germline-derived CDR1 and CDR2 are LGHDT and YNNKEL (reference sequence). The CDR3 runs to 13 residues. The germline V and J ends were trimmed by 5 bases and 7 bases, with 11 bases remaining between them. The CDR3: CASSSGSGEKLFF. CDR3 nucleotide sequence: TGTGCCAGCAGCTCAGGGTCAGGTGAAAAACTGTTTTTT.

The V and J genes are TRBV3-1 (or the pseudogene TRBV3-2) and TRBJ2-7, with a weak D call TRBD1 (6 bases). V lost 5 bases to trimming and J lost 6 bases, with 14 bases between them. The CDR3 is made up of 13 amino acids. The germline V gene encodes CDR1 LGHDT and CDR2 YNNKEL (reference sequence). This chain's CDR3 is CASSFGQRLEQYF. The CDR3 DNA sequence: TGTGCCAGCAGCTTCGGACAGCGCCTCGAGCAGTACTTC.

This chain connects TRBV30 to TRBJ2-7, with a possible D match to TRBD2 (6 bases). Germline values: CDR1 GTSNPN, CDR2 SVGIG (reference sequence). CDR3 size: 15 residues. V was clipped by 0 bases and J by 0 bases, with 12 bases between them. CDR3 sequence: CAWSVRRVGSYEQYF. The CDR3 nucleotides read TGTGCCTGGAGTGTAAGGAGGGTGGGCTCCTACGAGCAGTACTTC.

The chain couples TRBV11-1 to TRBJ1-1; the D gene is possibly TRBD1 (5 bases). The CDR3 consists of 13 residues. Trimming took off 4 bases at V and 4 bases at J, with 10 bases between the two ends. In germline, CDR1 is SGHAT, CDR2 FQDESV (reference sequence). CDR3 bases: TGTGCCAGCAGCTCGACAGTGAGCACTGAAGCTTTCTTT. Amino acid sequence: CASSSTVSTEAFF.

This clone was found once. The CDR3 loop reads CASRREPLANQPQHF. The DNA of the CDR3 is TGTGCCAGCCGTAGGGAGCCTCTAGCCAATCAGCCCCAGCATTTT. The V and J genes are TRBV19 and TRBJ1-5; D gene ambiguous. The CDR3 has 15 amino acids. The V end was cut by 9 bases, the J end by 3 bases, with 18 bases between. Germline loops: CDR1 LNHDA, CDR2 SQIVND (reference sequence).

The rearrangement joins TRBV6-1 to TRBJ2-7; TRBD2 is a possible D gene (5 bases). There are 15 residues in the CDR3. The V end lost 0 bases, the J end lost 3 bases, and 12 bases lay between the germline ends. Germline CDR1 and CDR2: MNHNS and SASEGT. The CDR3 here is CASSEAGSLFYEQYF. For the CDR3, the DNA is TGTGCCAGCAGTGAAGCGGGGAGCCTCTTCTACGAGCAGTACTTC.

This chain joins TRBV5-1 and TRBJ2-1, with D possibly matching TRBD1 (5 bases). The CDR3 covers 16 residues. The V gene lost 4 bases and the J gene lost 3 bases, with 17 bases spanning the gap. Germline assignment: CDR1 SGHRS and CDR2 YFSETQ. The CDR3 loop reads CASSPQGSVFYNEQFF. The CDR3 region has the DNA TGCGCCAGCAGCCCCCAGGGATCAGTCTTCTACAATGAGCAGTTCTTC.